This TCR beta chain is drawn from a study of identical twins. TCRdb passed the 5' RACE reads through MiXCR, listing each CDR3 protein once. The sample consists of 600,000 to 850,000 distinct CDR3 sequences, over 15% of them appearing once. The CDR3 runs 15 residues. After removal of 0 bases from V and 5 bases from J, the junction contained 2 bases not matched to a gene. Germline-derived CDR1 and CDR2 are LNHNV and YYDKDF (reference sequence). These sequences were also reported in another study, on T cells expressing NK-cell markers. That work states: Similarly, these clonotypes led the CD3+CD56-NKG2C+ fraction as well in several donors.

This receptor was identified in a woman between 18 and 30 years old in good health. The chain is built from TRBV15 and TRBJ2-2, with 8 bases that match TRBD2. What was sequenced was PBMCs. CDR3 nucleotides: TGTGCCACCAGCAGAGAGGCGGGGGGAACCGGGGAGCTGTTTTTT. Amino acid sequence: CATSREAGGTGELFF.